The 31 T cell receptor beta chains in this list originate from one sample, sequenced in a study of blood T cell repertoires in COVID-19. Data came from immunoSEQ multiplex PCR; TCRdb stores just in-frame clones and leaves some out. In the table there are 400,000 to 450,000 clones, 80% to 90% of which are singletons. The sequenced sample was peripheral blood. These receptors originate from a man aged 18 to 35 with COVID-19, enrolled during active disease.

This chain uses TRBV18 with TRBJ1-4; 8 bases agree with TRBD1. The J segment lost 5 bases and the V segment lost 5 bases, leaving 13 bases of the junction unmatched. The CDR3 is made up of 17 amino acids. The germline V gene encodes CDR1 KGHSH and CDR2 LQKENI. CDR3 sequence reads: CASSKDLIDRGNEKLFF. The CDR3, as DNA: TGTGCCAGCTCAAAGGACCTAATTGACAGGGGCAATGAAAAACTGTTTTTT.

V and J are TRBV27 and TRBJ2-7, with D perhaps matching TRBD1 (6 bases). V lost 6 bases and J lost 1, with 7 bases in between. Germline CDR1 is MNHEY and CDR2 is SMNVEV (reference sequence). The CDR3 length is 12 residues. In DNA form, the CDR3 reads TGTGCCAGCAGCGACAGGTCCTACGAGCAGTACTTC. It translates to CASSDRSYEQYF.

The V call is TRBV2, the J call TRBJ1-5; perhaps TRBD1 as D (6 bases). Germline V gives CDR1 SNHLY, CDR2 FYNNEI. The V end was cut by 4 bases, the J end by 3 bases, with 13 bases between. This CDR3 is 15 amino acids long. The CDR3 nucleotides are TGTGCCAGCAGTGGGGAACAGGGTTCCAATCAGCCCCAGCATTTT. Amino acids: CASSGEQGSNQPQHF.

The J gene is TRBJ2-5, the V gene TRBV2, with 9 bases aligning to TRBD1. V was clipped by 9 bases and J by 4 bases; unmatched bases: 0. This CDR3 is built from 11 residues. Germline CDR1 reads SNHLY; CDR2 reads FYNNEI. CDR3 bases: TGTGCCAGGGGACAGGGAGAGACCCAGTACTTC. This translates into CARGQGETQYF.

The chain carries TRBV7-9 and TRBJ2-7, with 12 nucleotides matching TRBD2. V shed 5 bases, J shed 4 bases, and the junction held 3 bases outside the gene matches. CDR1 is SEHNR and CDR2 is FQNEAQ in the germline V gene (reference sequence). CDR3 length: 14 amino acids. The CDR3 DNA reads as TGTGCCAGCAGCCCCGGGACTAGCGGGTACGAGCAGTACTTC. Its translation is CASSPGTSGYEQYF.

CDR3 protein: CASSHQDRDRGRGNTIYF. Here the CDR3 DNA reads TGCGCCAGCAGCCACCAAGACAGGGACAGGGGACGAGGAAACACCATATATTTT. V gene TRBV4-1 combines with J gene TRBJ1-3; 10 bases map to TRBD1. This CDR3 is 18 amino acids long. Unmatched junction bases numbered 12, after V lost 3 bases and J lost 4 bases. CDR1 and CDR2 (germline): MGHRA, YSYEKL.

This rearrangement joins TRBV29-1 to TRBJ2-6; 12 bases match TRBD2. The CDR3 consists of 17 residues. Germline lookup yields CDR1 SQVTM and CDR2 ANQGSEA. V trimming: 6 bases; J trimming: 0 bases; junction bases outside the gene matches: 6. CDR3 nucleotide sequence: TGCAGCGTCCCGACTAGCGGGAGCAGCTCTGGGGCCAACGTCCTGACTTTC. Amino acid sequence: CSVPTSGSSSGANVLTF.

The sample holds one count of this clone. The V gene is TRBV27, the J gene TRBJ2-1; 7 bases are shared with TRBD1. Germline trimming cut 4 bases from V and 9 bases from J; bases unmatched to any gene: 15. CDR3 length: 16 amino acids. Germline lookup yields CDR1 MNHEY and CDR2 SMNVEV (reference sequence). The CDR3 DNA follows: TGTGCCAGCAGTTCCCACAGGGGAGCCCTTCTGGTTGAGCAGTTCTTC. Amino acid sequence: CASSSHRGALLVEQFF.

The chain links TRBV6-5 to TRBJ1-6; D may be TRBD1 (6 bases). Trimming stripped 5 bases from V and 7 bases from J, with 12 bases between. The CDR3 consists of 14 residues. The V gene's germline CDR1 is MNHEY and CDR2 SVGAGI. CDR3 residues: CASSRGDTNSPLHF. DNA for the CDR3: TGTGCCAGCAGTCGTGGGGACACAAATTCACCCCTCCACTTT.

The rearrangement joins TRBV19 to TRBJ2-1, with 10 nucleotides matching TRBD1. The CDR3 runs 15 residues. Germline loops: CDR1 LNHDA, CDR2 SQIVND (reference sequence). V lost 6 bases, J lost 8 bases, and 10 bases stayed unmatched. DNA of the CDR3: TGTGCCAGTAGCTGGGGGGGACAGGGGATCGATGAGCAGTTCTTC. Amino acid sequence: CASSWGGQGIDEQFF.

This sequence joins TRBV27 and TRBJ1-5; the match to TRBD1 covers 9 bases. J gave up 9 bases and V 4 bases, and 7 bases lay outside the gene matches. Germline V gives CDR1 MNHEY, CDR2 SMNVEV (reference sequence). The length of the CDR3 is 14 residues. This chain's CDR3 is CASSSQGTGTPQHF. The DNA of the CDR3 is TGTGCCAGCAGTTCCCAGGGGACAGGGACGCCCCAGCATTTT.

V gene TRBV4-1 combines with J gene TRBJ2-1, with D uncertain. Trimming shortened V by 2 bases and J by 8 bases, and 13 bases separated the two germline ends. The CDR3 has 14 residues. Germline V gene sequence: CDR1 MGHRA, CDR2 YSYEKL. The CDR3 DNA reads as TGCGCCAGCAGCCAACGGGTAGGCAACGATGAGCAGTTCTTC. The encoded protein is CASSQRVGNDEQFF.

The V gene is TRBV11-2, the J gene TRBJ2-1; 9 nucleotides match TRBD1. The trim removed 0 bases at V and 3 bases at J, leaving 9 bases unmatched. The germline V gene has CDR1 SGHAT and CDR2 FQNNGV. This CDR3 has 18 amino acids. The CDR3 here is CASSLEGQGPTVYNEQFF. CDR3 in DNA: TGTGCCAGCAGCTTAGAGGGACAGGGCCCCACAGTCTACAATGAGCAGTTCTTC. The entire variable domain, with the rest obtained from reference TRBV11-2 and TRBJ2-1, is as follows: EAGVAQSPRYKIIEKRQSVAFWCNPISGHATLYWYQQILGQGPKLLIQFQNNGVVDDSQLPKDRFSAERLKGVDSTLKIQPAKLEDSAVYLCASSLEGQGPTVYNEQFFGPGTRLTVL.

DNA for the CDR3: TGCGCCAGCAGCCCCCGAGACAGTCAAGAGACCCAGTACTTC. Translation: CASSPRDSQETQYF. The V and J genes are TRBV5-1 and TRBJ2-5, with D tentatively TRBD1 (5 bases). This CDR3 spans 14 amino acids. V shed 4 bases and J shed 2 bases, with 12 bases lying between them. The germline V gene has CDR1 SGHRS and CDR2 YFSETQ. Drawing the rest from reference TRBV5-1 and TRBJ2-5, the complete variable domain is KAGVTQTPRYLIKTRGQQVTLSCSPISGHRSVSWYQQTPGQGLQFLFEYFSETQRNKGNFPGRFSGRQFSNSRSEMNVSTLELGDSALYLCASSPRDSQETQYFGPGTRLLVL.

This chain joins TRBV27 and TRBJ2-1; the D is unclear. Trimming took 5 bases from V and 8 from J, leaving 22 bases between them. Germline V CDR1 and CDR2: MNHEY, SMNVEV (reference sequence). The CDR3 totals 16 residues. The CDR3 loop is CASSPRAPMWYDEQFF. In DNA form, the CDR3 reads TGTGCCAGCAGTCCCCGAGCCCCGATGTGGTACGATGAGCAGTTCTTC.

The V call is TRBV5-1, the J call TRBJ2-7, with a tentative D call TRBD2 (6 bases). V gave up 4 bases and J gave up 6 bases, with 17 bases separating them. CDR1 SGHRS and CDR2 YFSETQ come from the germline V gene. This CDR3 is built from 14 residues. This chain's CDR3 is CASSPGVLVVEQYF. In DNA, the CDR3 is TGCGCCAGCAGCCCGGGGGTTCTAGTAGTCGAGCAGTACTTC.

This chain uses TRBV6-5 with TRBJ2-7; TRBD1 matches 11 bases. This CDR3 spans 15 amino acids. Trimming removed 0 bases from V and 4 bases from J; junction bases left unmatched: 2. Germline assignment: CDR1 MNHEY and CDR2 SVGAGI. The CDR3 protein is CASSYSRDRGYEQYF. CDR3 bases: TGTGCCAGCAGTTACTCCAGGGACAGGGGGTACGAGCAGTACTTC.

The CDR3 loop is CASSLVIQGLHGYTF. The CDR3 nucleotides are TGTGCCAGCAGCTTAGTAATACAGGGGTTGCATGGCTACACCTTC. The chain recombines TRBV7-9 with TRBJ1-2; 7 bases agree with TRBD1. Germline assignment: CDR1 SEHNR and CDR2 FQNEAQ (reference sequence). CDR3 length: 15 amino acids. V gave up 1 base and J gave up 6 bases; unmatched junction bases: 8.

This sequence joins TRBV19 and TRBJ2-1; no clear D. This CDR3 region has 14 residues. V was shortened by 6 bases and J by 0 bases, with 9 bases between the two germline ends. Germline assignment: CDR1 LNHDA and CDR2 SQIVND (reference sequence). This CDR3 is CASSRTSSYNEQFF. CDR3 nucleotides: TGTGCCAGTAGCCGTACGAGCTCCTACAATGAGCAGTTCTTC. Looking up the rest from reference TRBV19 and TRBJ2-1 gives the full variable domain: DGGITQSPKYLFRKEGQNVTLSCEQNLNHDAMYWYRQDPGQGLRLIYYSQIVNDFQKGDIAEGYSVSREKKESFPLTVTSAQKNPTAFYLCASSRTSSYNEQFFGPGTRLTVL.

This clone was observed a single time. This rearrangement joins TRBV5-1 to TRBJ2-1, with TRBD2 matching 9 bases. Looked up from germline, CDR1 is SGHRS and CDR2 is YFSETQ. This CDR3 contains 15 residues. V lost 2 bases and J lost 8; bases outside the gene matches: 8. The CDR3 loop is CASSLGAGGLDEQFF. In nucleotides, the CDR3 is TGCGCCAGCAGCTTAGGTGCGGGAGGGTTGGATGAGCAGTTCTTC.

The chain uses TRBV2 and TRBJ1-1; D unclear. V dropped 0 bases and J dropped 5 bases, with 10 bases sitting between them. This CDR3 is built from 14 residues. Germline values: CDR1 SNHLY, CDR2 FYNNEI. CDR3 nucleotide sequence: TGTGCCAGCAGTGAAGCAGCGGGATCGACTGAAGCTTTCTTT. It encodes CASSEAAGSTEAFF.

The CDR3 nucleotides are TGTGCCAGCAGCTCGAGTGGGGGGAGCATTGAGCAGTTCTTC. It yields the protein CASSSSGGSIEQFF. This chain links TRBV7-9 with TRBJ2-1, with a weak D call TRBD2 (6 bases). The length of the CDR3 is 14 residues. CDR1 SEHNR and CDR2 FQNEAQ come from the germline V gene (reference sequence). V lost 4 bases to trimming and J lost 9 bases, with 16 bases between them.

This clone was observed once. V and J are TRBV10-1 and TRBJ1-2; D ambiguous. Germline V gives CDR1 WNHNN, CDR2 SYGVQD (reference sequence). Trimming cost V 4 bases and J 7 bases, with 13 bases left between them. CDR3 size: 13 residues. The CDR3 loop reads CASSAGNPPGYTF. CDR3 nucleotides: TGCGCCAGCAGTGCCGGGAACCCTCCTGGCTACACCTTC.

This rearrangement joins TRBV19 to TRBJ1-2; 9 bases map to TRBD1. The trim removed 7 bases at V and 3 bases at J, leaving 9 bases unmatched. The CDR3 runs to 15 residues. Germline CDR1 and CDR2: LNHDA and SQIVND (reference sequence). This CDR3 reads CASTKYRGRDYGYTF. CDR3 DNA sequence: TGTGCCAGTACAAAATACAGGGGGCGCGACTATGGCTACACCTTC.

V gene TRBV28 combines with J gene TRBJ1-6, with TRBD1 matching over 7 bases. J gave up 0 bases and V 5 bases, and 7 bases lay outside the gene matches. Per germline, CDR1 MDHEN and CDR2 SYDVKM. The CDR3 runs 17 residues. CDR3 coding DNA: TGTGCCAGCAGTGGACCGGGACAGAGCTCCTATAATTCACCCCTCCACTTT. This encodes CASSGPGQSSYNSPLHF.

This clone was found once. The chain joins TRBV7-2 to TRBJ2-1, with 10 bases fitting TRBD2. Germline V CDR1 and CDR2: SGHTA, FQGNSA. This CDR3 has 17 amino acids. The V and J ends lost 5 bases and 8 bases, in that order; junction bases with no gene match: 15. The CDR3 DNA reads TGTGCCAGCAGCCCACCCTCGGGAGCGGGGGGGCCCTATGAGCAGTTCTTC. Translated, it gives CASSPPSGAGGPYEQFF.

V is TRBV5-4 and J is TRBJ2-7; 8 nucleotides agree with TRBD1. This CDR3 contains 13 residues. In germline, CDR1 is SGHNT, CDR2 YYREEE (reference sequence). V was clipped by 3 bases and J by 3 bases; unmatched bases: 2. This CDR3 is CASSSDRVYEQYF. Here the CDR3 DNA reads TGTGCCAGCAGCTCGGACAGGGTCTACGAGCAGTACTTC.

The CDR3 DNA follows: TGTGCCAGCAGTGAAAATAGCGGGACCTCCTACAATGAGCAGTTCTTC. It is translated as CASSENSGTSYNEQFF. V usage is TRBV6-1 and J usage is TRBJ2-1; TRBD2 matches at 8 bases. The CDR3 loop spans 16 amino acids. Germline V gives CDR1 MNHNS, CDR2 SASEGT. With 2 bases clipped from V and 0 bases from J, the junction kept 3 bases outside the gene matches.

The sample holds one count of this clone. This chain links TRBV7-8 with TRBJ2-5, with 9 bases that match TRBD2. V lost 1 base, J lost 5 bases, and 8 bases stayed unmatched. Germline V CDR1 and CDR2: SGHVS, FQNEAQ. CDR3 length equals 16 residues. The CDR3, as DNA: TGTGCCAGCAGCTTAGGTCGAGCGGGGGGCAGGGAGACCCAGTACTTC. It codes for CASSLGRAGGRETQYF. The full variable domain, its missing parts supplied by reference TRBV7-8 and TRBJ2-5, is GAGVSQSPRYKVAKRGQDVALRCDPISGHVSLFWYQQALGQGPEFLTYFQNEAQLDKSGLPSDRFFAERPEGSVSTLKIQRTQQEDSAVYLCASSLGRAGGRETQYFGPGTRLLVL.

On this clone: This same CDR3 is encoded by further DNA sequences in the sample. The J gene is TRBJ1-2, the V gene TRBV19; D is perhaps TRBD1 (5 bases). CDR3 length equals 13 residues. Germline V gives CDR1 LNHDA, CDR2 SQIVND (reference sequence). Trimming removed 3 bases from V and 3 bases from J, with 8 bases in between. The chain's CDR3 is CASSIGGDYGYTF. The CDR3 nucleotides are TGTGCCAGTAGTATTGGAGGGGACTATGGCTACACCTTC.

Notes on this clone: The identical CDR3 is also encoded by other nucleotide sequences in the sample. The CDR3 coding sequence is TGTGCCAGCAGTCTCCAGGGTTATAATTCACCCCTCCACTTT. Encoded protein: CASSLQGYNSPLHF. The chain is built from TRBV27 and TRBJ1-6, with TRBD1 as a possible D gene (5 bases). Germline values: CDR1 MNHEY, CDR2 SMNVEV (reference sequence). Between the trimmed V and J ends, which lost 5 bases and 4 bases, there was a span of 9 bases. CDR3 length: 14 amino acids.